One sample yielded the 10 T cell receptor beta chains listed below, sequenced in a study of identical twins. A single record per CDR3 protein comes from TCRdb applying MiXCR to the 5' RACE reads. The table lists approximately 94,000 distinct CDR3 sequences, 4.5% to 6.5% of them singletons. Sample: memory T cells sorted from blood. The receptors here all came from a woman between 50 and 59 years old in good health.

The chain links TRBV20-1 to TRBJ1-5, with D hard to call. With 1 base removed from V and 3 bases from J, the gap between germline ends came to 7 bases. Germline CDR1 DFQATT, CDR2 SNEGSKA (reference sequence). The CDR3 covers 13 residues. The DNA of the CDR3 is TGCAGTGCTAGAGTGGCAATCAATCAGCCCCAGCATTTT. Protein sequence: CSARVAINQPQHF.

Many counts were recorded for this clonotype. The chain has TRBV4-1 and TRBJ2-2; TRBD1 is a possible D gene (5 bases). Germline values: CDR1 MGHRA, CDR2 YSYEKL. Trimming shortened V by 2 bases and J by 9 bases, and 19 bases separated the two germline ends. There are 16 residues in the CDR3. The CDR3 protein is CASSQTGLSTRRELFF. The CDR3 DNA is TGCGCCAGCAGCCAAACAGGCCTATCGACTCGACGGGAGCTGTTTTTT.

This clonotype was observed many times. The gene calls are TRBV4-1 and TRBJ1-1; no clear D gene. The V and J ends lost 0 bases and 10 bases respectively, with 12 bases between them. The CDR3 is 13 residues long. Germline assignment: CDR1 MGHRA and CDR2 YSYEKL. The CDR3 sequence is CASSQDVPPIAFF. CDR3 DNA sequence: TGCGCCAGCAGCCAAGACGTACCTCCTATAGCTTTCTTT.

This clonotype was recorded a few times. The J gene is TRBJ2-3, the V gene TRBV5-1; 7 nucleotides match TRBD2. This CDR3 has 15 residues. CDR1 SGHRS and CDR2 YFSETQ come from the germline V gene. Unmatched junction bases numbered 8, after V lost 1 base and J lost 6 bases. CDR3 nucleotide sequence: TGCGCCAGCAGCTTGTTGGGCGGGAGTATCGATACGCAGTATTTT. Its translation: CASSLLGGSIDTQYF.

The table lists this clonotype with a few counts. This sequence joins TRBV5-1 and TRBJ1-2; D is uncertain. Germline V CDR1 and CDR2: SGHRS, YFSETQ. There are 14 residues in the CDR3. The germline V and J ends were trimmed by 7 bases and 2 bases, with 15 bases remaining between them. The chain's CDR3 is CASGETSLNYGYTF. CDR3 nucleotides: TGCGCCAGCGGCGAGACGTCGCTCAACTATGGCTACACCTTC.

This clonotype was observed at least ten times. DNA of the CDR3: TGTGCCAGTAGTATTGGTCCGAGGGTGAAGAACACCGGGGAGCTGTTTTTT. It encodes CASSIGPRVKNTGELFF. The J gene is TRBJ2-2, the V gene TRBV19, with D perhaps matching TRBD2 (5 bases). Germline CDR1 LNHDA, CDR2 SQIVND (reference sequence). The CDR3 is 17 residues long. The germline V and J ends were trimmed by 3 bases and 1 base, with 15 bases remaining between them.

The chain joins TRBV30 to TRBJ1-2; D gene ambiguous. CDR3 size: 14 residues. V lost 3 bases and J 8 bases, leaving 19 bases between the germline ends. Looked up from germline, CDR1 is GTSNPN and CDR2 is SVGIG (reference sequence). Here the CDR3 DNA reads TGTGCCTGGAGCAACATCGGACGGTCCGTGGGCTACACCTTC. It is translated as CAWSNIGRSVGYTF.

There are a few counts of this clonotype. V gene TRBV6-1 combines with J gene TRBJ2-2; 10 bases match TRBD2. Germline trimming cut 6 bases from V and 4 bases from J; bases unmatched to any gene: 8. The CDR3 extends over 16 amino acids. CDR1 MNHNS and CDR2 SASEGT come from the germline V gene. In DNA form, the CDR3 reads TGTGCCAGCAGACTAGCGGGAAGGGTGAGCACCGGGGAGCTGTTTTTT. This translates into CASRLAGRVSTGELFF.

This clonotype was counted a few times. The gene calls are TRBV24-1 and TRBJ2-1; D is perhaps TRBD2 (7 bases). This CDR3 comprises 14 residues. V was pared by 4 bases and J by 8 bases, with 14 bases between. The germline CDR1 and CDR2 sequences are KGHDR and SFDVKD. The CDR3 here is CATSDGREGDEQFF. As DNA, the CDR3 is TGTGCCACCAGTGACGGCAGGGAGGGGGATGAGCAGTTCTTC.

This clonotype was found a few times. The rearrangement uses TRBV3-1 and TRBJ1-1; TRBD1 agrees at 7 bases. The CDR3 runs 16 residues. Losses at the gene ends were 2 bases for V and 2 bases for J; bases not matched to a gene: 8. From germline, CDR1 is LGHDT and CDR2 YNNKEL (reference sequence). CDR3 in DNA: TGTGCCAGCAGCCAATGGGAGGGGGCGGGTAACACTGAAGCTTTCTTT. Residues: CASSQWEGAGNTEAFF.